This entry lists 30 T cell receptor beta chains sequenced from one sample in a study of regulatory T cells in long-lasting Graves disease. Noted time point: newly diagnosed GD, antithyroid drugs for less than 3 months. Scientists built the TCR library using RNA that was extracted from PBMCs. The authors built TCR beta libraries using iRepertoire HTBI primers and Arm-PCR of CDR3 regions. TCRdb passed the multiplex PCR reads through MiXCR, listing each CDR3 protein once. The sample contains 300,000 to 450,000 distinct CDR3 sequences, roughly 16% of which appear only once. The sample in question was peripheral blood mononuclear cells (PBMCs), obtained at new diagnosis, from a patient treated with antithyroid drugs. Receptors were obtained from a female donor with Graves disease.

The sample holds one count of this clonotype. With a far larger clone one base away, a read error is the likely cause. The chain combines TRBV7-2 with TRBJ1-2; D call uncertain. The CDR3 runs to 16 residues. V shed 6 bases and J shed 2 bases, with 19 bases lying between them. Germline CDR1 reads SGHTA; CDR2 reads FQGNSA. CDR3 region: CASSRPLAGVNYGYTF. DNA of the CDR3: TGTGCCAGCAGTCGACCCCTTGCAGGTGTCAACTATGGCTACACCTTC.

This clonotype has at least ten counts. The CDR3: CSARTRVSDYTF. CDR3 nucleotides: TGCAGTGCTAGGACCAGGGTTTCTGACTACACCTTC. J is TRBJ1-2 and V is TRBV20-1, with D possibly matching TRBD1 (5 bases). Germline V lookup: CDR1 DFQATT, CDR2 SNEGSKA (reference sequence). This CDR3 is 12 amino acids long. V shed 3 bases and J shed 10 bases, with 15 bases lying between them.

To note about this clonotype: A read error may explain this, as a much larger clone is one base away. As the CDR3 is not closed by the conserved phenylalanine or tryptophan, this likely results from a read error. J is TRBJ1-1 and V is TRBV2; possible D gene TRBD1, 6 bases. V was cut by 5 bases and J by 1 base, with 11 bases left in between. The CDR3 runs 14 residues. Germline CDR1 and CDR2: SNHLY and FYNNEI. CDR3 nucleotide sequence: TGTGCCAGCAGTTTTCAGGGGAAGAACACTGAAGCTTTCTCT. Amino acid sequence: CASSFQGKNTEAFS.

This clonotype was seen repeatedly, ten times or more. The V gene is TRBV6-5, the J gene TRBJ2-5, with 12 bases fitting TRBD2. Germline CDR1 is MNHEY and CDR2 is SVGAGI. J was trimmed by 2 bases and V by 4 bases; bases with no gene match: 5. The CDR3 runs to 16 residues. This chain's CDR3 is CASSSIGLAGQETQYF. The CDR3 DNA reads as TGTGCCAGCAGTTCCATCGGACTAGCGGGGCAAGAGACCCAGTACTTC.

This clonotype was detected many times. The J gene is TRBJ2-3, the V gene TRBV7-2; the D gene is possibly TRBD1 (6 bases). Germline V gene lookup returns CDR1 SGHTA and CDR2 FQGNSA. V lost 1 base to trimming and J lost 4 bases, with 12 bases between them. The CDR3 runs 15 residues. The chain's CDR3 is CASSLVLQGSDTQYF. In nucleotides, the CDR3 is TGTGCCAGCAGCTTAGTCTTACAGGGCTCAGATACGCAGTATTTT.

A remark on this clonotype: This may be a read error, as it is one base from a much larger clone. CDR3 DNA sequence: TGTGCCAGCAGCTTGTACAACAACGATGAGCAGTTCTTC. Amino acids: CASSLYNNDEQFF. The chain uses TRBV5-6 and TRBJ2-1; D is unresolved. This CDR3 spans 13 amino acids. Germline V CDR1 and CDR2: SGHDT, YYEEEE. Trimming shortened V by 1 base and J by 8 bases, and 10 bases separated the two germline ends.

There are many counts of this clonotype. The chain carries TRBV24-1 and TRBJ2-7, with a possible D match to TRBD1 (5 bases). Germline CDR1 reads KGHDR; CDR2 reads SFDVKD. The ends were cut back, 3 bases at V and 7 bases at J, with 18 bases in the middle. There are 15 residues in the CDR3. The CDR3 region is CATSDTRARSGEQYF. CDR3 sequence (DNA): TGTGCCACCAGTGATACCCGGGCCCGCTCAGGGGAGCAGTACTTC.

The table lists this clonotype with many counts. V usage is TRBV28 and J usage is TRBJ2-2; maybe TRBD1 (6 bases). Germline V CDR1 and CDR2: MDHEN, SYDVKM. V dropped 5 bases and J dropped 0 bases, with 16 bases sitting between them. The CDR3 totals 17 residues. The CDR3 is CASSLYRQETNTGELFF. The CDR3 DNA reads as TGTGCCAGCAGTCTATATCGACAGGAGACGAACACCGGGGAGCTGTTTTTT.

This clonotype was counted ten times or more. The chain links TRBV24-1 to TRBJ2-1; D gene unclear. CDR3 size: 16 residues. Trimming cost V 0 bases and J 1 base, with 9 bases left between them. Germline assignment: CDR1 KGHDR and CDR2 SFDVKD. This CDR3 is CATSDLRSASYNEQFF. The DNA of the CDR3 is TGTGCCACCAGTGATTTGAGGTCGGCTTCCTACAATGAGCAGTTCTTC.

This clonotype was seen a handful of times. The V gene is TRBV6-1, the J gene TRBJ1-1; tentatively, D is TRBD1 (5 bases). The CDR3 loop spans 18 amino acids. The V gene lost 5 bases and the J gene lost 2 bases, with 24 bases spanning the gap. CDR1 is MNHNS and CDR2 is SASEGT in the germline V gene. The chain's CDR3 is CASSHPPASRGFNTEAFF. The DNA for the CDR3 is TGTGCCAGCAGTCACCCCCCGGCCTCGAGGGGATTCAACACTGAAGCTTTCTTT.

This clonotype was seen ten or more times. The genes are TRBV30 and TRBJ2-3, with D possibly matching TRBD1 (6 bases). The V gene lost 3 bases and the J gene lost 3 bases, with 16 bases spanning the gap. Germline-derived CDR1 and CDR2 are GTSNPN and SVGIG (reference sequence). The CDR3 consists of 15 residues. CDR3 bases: TGTGCCTGGAGCTCAGACAGGAAACTAACAGATACGCAGTATTTT. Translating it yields CAWSSDRKLTDTQYF.

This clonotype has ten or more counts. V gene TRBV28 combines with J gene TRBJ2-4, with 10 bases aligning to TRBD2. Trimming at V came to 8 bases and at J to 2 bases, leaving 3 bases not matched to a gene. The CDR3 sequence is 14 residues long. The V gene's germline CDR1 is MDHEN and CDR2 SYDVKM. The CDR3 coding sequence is TGTGCCAGCTCTAGCGGGAGTTCCAAAAACATTCAGTACTTC. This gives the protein CASSSGSSKNIQYF.

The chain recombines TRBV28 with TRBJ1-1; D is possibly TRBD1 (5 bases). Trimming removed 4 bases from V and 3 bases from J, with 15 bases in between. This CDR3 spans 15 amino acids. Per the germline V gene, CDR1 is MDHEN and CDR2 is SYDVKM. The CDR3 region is CASSWDPGPDTEAFF. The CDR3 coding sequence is TGTGCCAGCAGTTGGGACCCAGGCCCTGACACTGAAGCTTTCTTT.

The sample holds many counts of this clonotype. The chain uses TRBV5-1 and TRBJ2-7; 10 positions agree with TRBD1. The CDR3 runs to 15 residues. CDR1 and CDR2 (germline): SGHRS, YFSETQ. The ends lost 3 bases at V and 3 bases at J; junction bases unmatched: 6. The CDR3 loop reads CASSSDRGHNYEQYF. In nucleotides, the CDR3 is TGCGCCAGCAGCTCTGACAGGGGGCACAACTACGAGCAGTACTTC.

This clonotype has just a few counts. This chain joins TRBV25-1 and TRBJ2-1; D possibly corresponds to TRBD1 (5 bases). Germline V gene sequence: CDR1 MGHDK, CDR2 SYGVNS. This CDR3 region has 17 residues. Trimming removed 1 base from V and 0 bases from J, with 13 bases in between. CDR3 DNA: TGTGCCAGCAGTGAATCGTTGGGGCTCCTCTCCTACAATGAGCAGTTCTTC. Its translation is CASSESLGLLSYNEQFF.

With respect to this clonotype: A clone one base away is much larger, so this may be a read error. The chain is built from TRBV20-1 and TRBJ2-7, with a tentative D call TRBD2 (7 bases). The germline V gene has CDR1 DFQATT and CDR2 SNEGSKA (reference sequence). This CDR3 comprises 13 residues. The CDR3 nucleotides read TGCAGTGCCATACGGGGGGCCAACTACGGGCAGTACTTC. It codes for CSAIRGANYGQYF.

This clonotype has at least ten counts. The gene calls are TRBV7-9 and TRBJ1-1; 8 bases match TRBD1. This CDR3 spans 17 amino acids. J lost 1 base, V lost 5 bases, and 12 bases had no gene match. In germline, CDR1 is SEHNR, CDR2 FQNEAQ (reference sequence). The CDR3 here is CASSPGQGGGSNTEAFF. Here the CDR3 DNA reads TGTGCCAGCAGCCCTGGACAGGGAGGGGGCTCGAACACTGAAGCTTTCTTT.

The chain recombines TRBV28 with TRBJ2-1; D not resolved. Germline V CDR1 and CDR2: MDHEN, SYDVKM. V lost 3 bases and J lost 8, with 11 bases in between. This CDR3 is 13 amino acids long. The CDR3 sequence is CASSFYGRDEQFF. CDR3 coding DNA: TGTGCCAGCAGTTTTTACGGTCGTGATGAGCAGTTCTTC.

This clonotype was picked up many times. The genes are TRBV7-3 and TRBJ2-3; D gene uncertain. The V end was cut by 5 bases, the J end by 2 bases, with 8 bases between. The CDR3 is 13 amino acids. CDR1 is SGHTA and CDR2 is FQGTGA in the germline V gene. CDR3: CASSRATTDTQYF. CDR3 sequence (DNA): TGTGCCAGCAGCAGGGCCACCACAGATACGCAGTATTTT.

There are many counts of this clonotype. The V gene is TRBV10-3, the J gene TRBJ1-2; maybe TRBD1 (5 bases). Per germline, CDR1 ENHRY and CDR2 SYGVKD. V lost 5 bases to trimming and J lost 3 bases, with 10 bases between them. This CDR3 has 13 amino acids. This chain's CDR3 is CAISQGFYYGYTF. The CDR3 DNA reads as TGTGCCATCAGTCAGGGATTTTACTATGGCTACACCTTC.

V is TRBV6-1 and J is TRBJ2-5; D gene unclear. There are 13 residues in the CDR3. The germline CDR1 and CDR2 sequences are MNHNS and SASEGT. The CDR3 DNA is TGTGCTAGCCAGGCCCTAGGTGGGGAGACCCAGTACTTC. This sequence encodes CASQALGGETQYF.

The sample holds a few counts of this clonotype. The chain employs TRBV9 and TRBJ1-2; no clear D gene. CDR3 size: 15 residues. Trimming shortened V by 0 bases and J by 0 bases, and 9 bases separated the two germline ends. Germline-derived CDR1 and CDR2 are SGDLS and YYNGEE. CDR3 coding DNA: TGTGCCAGCAGCGTAGGGGGTTTTGCTAACTATGGCTACACCTTC. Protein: CASSVGGFANYGYTF.

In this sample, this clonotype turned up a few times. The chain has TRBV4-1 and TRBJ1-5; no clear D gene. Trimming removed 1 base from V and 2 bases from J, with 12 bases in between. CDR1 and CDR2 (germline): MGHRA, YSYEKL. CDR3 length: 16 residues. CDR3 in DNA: TGCGCCAGCAGCCAAGGGATTGGAGGTGGCAATCAGCCCCAGCATTTT. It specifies CASSQGIGGGNQPQHF.

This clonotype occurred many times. CDR3 in DNA: TGTGCCAGCAGCTTACCCCAACAGGGGTCGGTCGCTTTCTTT. Translation gives CASSLPQQGSVAFF. V is TRBV5-4 and J is TRBJ1-1; 7 nucleotides align to TRBD1. The CDR3 totals 14 residues. Per germline, CDR1 SGHNT and CDR2 YYREEE (reference sequence). The V and J ends lost 2 bases and 11 bases, in that order; junction bases with no gene match: 12.

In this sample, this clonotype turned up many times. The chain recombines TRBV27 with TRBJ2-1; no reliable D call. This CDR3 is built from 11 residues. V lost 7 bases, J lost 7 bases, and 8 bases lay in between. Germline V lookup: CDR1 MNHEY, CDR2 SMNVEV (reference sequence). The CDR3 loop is CASTGVNEQFF. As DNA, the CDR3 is TGTGCCAGCACTGGGGTGAATGAGCAGTTCTTC.

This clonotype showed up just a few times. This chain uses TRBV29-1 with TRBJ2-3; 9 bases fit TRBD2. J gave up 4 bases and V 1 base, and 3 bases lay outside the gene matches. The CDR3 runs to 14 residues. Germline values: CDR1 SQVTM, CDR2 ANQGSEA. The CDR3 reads CSVEGAGGADTQYF. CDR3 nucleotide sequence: TGCAGCGTTGAAGGAGCGGGAGGAGCAGATACGCAGTATTTT.

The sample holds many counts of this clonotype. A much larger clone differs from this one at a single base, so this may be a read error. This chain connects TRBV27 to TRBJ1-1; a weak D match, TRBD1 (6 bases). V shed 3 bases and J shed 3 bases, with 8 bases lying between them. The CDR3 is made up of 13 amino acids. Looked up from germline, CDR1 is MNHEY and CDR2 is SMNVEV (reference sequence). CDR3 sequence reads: CASSLDRYTEAFF. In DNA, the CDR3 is TGTGCCAGCAGTTTGGACAGATACACTGAAGCTTTCTTT.

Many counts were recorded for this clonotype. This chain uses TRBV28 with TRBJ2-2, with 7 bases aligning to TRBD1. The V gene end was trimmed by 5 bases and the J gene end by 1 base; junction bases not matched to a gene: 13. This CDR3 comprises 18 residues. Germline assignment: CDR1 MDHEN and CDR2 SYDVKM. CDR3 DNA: TGTGCCAGCAGTAGGGGGCAGGGGTTTCTTGGGAACACCGGGGAGCTGTTTTTT. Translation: CASSRGQGFLGNTGELFF. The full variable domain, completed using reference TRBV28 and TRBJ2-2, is DVKVTQSSRYLVKRTGEKVFLECVQDMDHENMFWYRQDPGLGLRLIYFSYDVKMKEKGDIPEGYSVSREKKERFSLILESASTNQTSMYLCASSRGQGFLGNTGELFFGEGSRLTVL.

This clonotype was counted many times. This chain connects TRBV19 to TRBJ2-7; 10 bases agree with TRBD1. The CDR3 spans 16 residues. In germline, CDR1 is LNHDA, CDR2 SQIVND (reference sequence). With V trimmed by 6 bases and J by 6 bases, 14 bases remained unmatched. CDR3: CASSHPQPDRGSEQYF. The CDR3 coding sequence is TGTGCCAGTAGCCACCCCCAACCGGACAGGGGGTCCGAGCAGTACTTC.

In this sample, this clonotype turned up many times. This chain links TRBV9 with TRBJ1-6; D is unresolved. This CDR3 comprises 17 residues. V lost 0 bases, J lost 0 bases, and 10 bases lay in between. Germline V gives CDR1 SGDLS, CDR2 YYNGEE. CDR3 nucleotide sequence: TGTGCCAGCAGCGTAGATTCGCGAAGCTCCTATAATTCACCCCTCCACTTT. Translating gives CASSVDSRSSYNSPLHF.